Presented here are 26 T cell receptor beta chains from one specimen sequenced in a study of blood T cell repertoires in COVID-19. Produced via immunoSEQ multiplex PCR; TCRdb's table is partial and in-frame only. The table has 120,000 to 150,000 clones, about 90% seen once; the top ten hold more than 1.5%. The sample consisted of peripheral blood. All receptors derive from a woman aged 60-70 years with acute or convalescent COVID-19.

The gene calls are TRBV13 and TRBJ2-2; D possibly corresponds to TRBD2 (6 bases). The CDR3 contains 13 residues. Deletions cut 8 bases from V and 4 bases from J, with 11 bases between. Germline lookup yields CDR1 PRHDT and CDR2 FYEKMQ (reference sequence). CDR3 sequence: CASRRGGTGELFF. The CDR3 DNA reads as TGTGCCAGCCGCCGGGGAGGCACCGGGGAGCTGTTTTTT.

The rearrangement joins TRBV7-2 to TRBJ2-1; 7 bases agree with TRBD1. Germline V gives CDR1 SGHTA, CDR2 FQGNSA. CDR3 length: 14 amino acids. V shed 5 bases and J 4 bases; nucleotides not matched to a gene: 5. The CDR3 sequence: CASSRKGQYNEQFF. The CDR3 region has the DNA TGTGCCAGCAGCAGAAAGGGACAGTACAATGAGCAGTTCTTC.

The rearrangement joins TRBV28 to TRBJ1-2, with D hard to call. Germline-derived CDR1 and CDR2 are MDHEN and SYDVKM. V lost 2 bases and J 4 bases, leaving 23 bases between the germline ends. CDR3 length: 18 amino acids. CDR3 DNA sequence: TGTGCCAGCAGTTTAATCTCAAGGTCGGCGCAGGCTCGCTATGGCTACACCTTC. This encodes CASSLISRSAQARYGYTF.

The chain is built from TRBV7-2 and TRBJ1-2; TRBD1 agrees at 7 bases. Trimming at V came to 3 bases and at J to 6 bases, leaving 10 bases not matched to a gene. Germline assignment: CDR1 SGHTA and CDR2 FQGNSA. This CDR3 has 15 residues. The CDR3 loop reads CASSLDRRRGDGYTF. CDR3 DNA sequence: TGTGCCAGCAGCTTGGACAGGAGAAGAGGAGATGGCTACACCTTC. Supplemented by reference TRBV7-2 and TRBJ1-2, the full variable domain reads GAGVSQSPSNKVTEKGKDVELRCDPISGHTALYWYRQSLGQGLEFLIYFQGNSAPDKSGLPSDRFSAERTGGSVSTLTIQRTQQEDSAVYLCASSLDRRRGDGYTFGSGTRLTVV.

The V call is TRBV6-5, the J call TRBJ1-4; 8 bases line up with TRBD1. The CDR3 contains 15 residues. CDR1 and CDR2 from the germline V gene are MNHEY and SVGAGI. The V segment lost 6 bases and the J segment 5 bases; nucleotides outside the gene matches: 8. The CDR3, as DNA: TGTGCCAGCAGCACCCCGGGACAGGCAAATGAAAAACTGTTTTTT. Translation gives CASSTPGQANEKLFF.

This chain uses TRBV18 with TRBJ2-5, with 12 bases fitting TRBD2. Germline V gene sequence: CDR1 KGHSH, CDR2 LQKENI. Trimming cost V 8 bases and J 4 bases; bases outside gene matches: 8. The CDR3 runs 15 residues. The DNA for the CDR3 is TGTGCCAGCCGGACTAGCGGGGTGTTCGTAGAGACCCAGTACTTC. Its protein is CASRTSGVFVETQYF.

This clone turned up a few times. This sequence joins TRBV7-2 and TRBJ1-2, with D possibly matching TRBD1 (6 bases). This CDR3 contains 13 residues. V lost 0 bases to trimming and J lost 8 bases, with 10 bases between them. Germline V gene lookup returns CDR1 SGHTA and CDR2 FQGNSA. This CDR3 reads CASSLAGDNGYTF. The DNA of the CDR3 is TGTGCCAGCAGCTTAGCAGGGGACAACGGCTACACCTTC.

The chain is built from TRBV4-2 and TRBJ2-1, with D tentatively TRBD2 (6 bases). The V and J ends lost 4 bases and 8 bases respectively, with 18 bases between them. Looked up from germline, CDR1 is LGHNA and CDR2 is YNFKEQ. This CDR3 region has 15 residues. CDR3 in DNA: TGTGCCAGCAGCCCCCGGGGGATGGGGAGGTATGAGCAGTTCTTC. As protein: CASSPRGMGRYEQFF.

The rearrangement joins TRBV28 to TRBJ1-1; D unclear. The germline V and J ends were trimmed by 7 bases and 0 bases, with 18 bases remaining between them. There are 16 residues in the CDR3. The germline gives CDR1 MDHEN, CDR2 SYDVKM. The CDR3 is CASTVISFVMNTEAFF. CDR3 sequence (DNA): TGTGCCAGCACCGTTATATCCTTTGTAATGAACACTGAAGCTTTCTTT. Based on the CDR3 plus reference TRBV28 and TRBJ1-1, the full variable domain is DVKVTQSSRYLVKRTGEKVFLECVQDMDHENMFWYRQDPGLGLRLIYFSYDVKMKEKGDIPEGYSVSREKKERFSLILESASTNQTSMYLCASTVISFVMNTEAFFGQGTRLTVV.

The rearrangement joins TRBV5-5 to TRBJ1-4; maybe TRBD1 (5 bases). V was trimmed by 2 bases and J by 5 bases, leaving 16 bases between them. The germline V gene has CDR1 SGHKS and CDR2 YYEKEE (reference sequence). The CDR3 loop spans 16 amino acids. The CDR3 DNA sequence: TGTGCCAGCAGCTTTGGGGCAGGCCGACAAAATGAAAAACTGTTTTTT. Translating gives CASSFGAGRQNEKLFF. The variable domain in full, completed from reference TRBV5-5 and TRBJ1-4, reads DAGVTQSPTHLIKTRGQQVTLRCSPISGHKSVSWYQQVLGQGPQFIFQYYEKEERGRGNFPDRFSARQFPNYSSELNVNALLLGDSALYLCASSFGAGRQNEKLFFGSGTQLSVL.

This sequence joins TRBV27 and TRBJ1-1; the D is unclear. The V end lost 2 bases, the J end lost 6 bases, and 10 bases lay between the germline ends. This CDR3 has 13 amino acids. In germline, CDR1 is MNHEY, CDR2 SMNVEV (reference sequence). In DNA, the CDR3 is TGTGCCAGCAGTTTAGACTTTCGGTCTGAAGCTTTCTTT. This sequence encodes CASSLDFRSEAFF.

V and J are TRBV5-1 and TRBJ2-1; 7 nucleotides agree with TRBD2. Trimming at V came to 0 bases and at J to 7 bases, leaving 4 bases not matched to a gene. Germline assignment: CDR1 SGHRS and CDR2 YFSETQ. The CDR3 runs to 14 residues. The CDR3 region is CASSLAGLTNEQFF. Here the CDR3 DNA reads TGCGCCAGCAGCTTGGCGGGACTAACGAATGAGCAGTTCTTC.

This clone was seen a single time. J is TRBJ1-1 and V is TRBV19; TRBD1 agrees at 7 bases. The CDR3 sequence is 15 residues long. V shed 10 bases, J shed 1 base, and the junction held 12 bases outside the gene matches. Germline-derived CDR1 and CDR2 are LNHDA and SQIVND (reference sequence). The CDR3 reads CATSDREGWNTEAFF. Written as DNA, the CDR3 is TGTGCCACCTCAGACAGGGAAGGATGGAACACTGAAGCTTTCTTT.

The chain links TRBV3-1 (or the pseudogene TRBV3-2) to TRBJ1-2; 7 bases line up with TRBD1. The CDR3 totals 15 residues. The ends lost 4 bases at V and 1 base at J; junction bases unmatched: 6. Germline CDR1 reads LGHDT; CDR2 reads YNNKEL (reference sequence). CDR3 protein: CASSRGTVNNYGYTF. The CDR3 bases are TGTGCCAGCAGCCGGGGGACAGTTAATAACTATGGCTACACCTTC.

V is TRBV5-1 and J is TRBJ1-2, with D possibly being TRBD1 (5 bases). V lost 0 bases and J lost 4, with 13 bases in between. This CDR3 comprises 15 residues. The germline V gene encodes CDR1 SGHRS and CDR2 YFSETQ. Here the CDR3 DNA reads TGCGCCAGCAGCTTGGGGGGCGTTCTCTCCTATGGCTACACCTTC. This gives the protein CASSLGGVLSYGYTF.

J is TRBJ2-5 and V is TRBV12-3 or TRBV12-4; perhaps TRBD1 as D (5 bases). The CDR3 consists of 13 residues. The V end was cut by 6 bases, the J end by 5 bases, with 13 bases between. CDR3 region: CASSPGMRETQYF. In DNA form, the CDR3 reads TGTGCCAGCAGCCCAGGGATGCGGGAGACCCAGTACTTC.

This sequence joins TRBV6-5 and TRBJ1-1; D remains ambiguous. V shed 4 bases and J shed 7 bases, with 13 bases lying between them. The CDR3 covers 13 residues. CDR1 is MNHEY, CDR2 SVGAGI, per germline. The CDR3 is CASSFDSSGEAFF. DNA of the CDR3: TGTGCCAGCAGTTTTGATTCCTCGGGTGAAGCTTTCTTT.

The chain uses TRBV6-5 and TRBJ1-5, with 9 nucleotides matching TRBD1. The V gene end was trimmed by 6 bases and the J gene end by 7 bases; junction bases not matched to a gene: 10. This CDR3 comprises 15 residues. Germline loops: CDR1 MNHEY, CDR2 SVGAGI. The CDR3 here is CASRADRGSQQPQHF. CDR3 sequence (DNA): TGTGCCAGCAGGGCCGACAGGGGGTCTCAGCAGCCCCAGCATTTT.

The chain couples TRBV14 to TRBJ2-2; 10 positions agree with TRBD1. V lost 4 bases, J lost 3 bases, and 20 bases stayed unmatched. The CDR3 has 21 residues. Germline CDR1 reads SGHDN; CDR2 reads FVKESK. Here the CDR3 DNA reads TGTGCCAGCAGCCCATGGACCCCAGACAGGGGGCGTCTTACTGACACCGGGGAGCTGTTTTTT. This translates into CASSPWTPDRGRLTDTGELFF.

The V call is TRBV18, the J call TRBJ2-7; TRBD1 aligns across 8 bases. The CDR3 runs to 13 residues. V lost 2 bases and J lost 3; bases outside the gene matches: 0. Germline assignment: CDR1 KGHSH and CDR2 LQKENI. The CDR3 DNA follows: TGTGCCAGCTCACCAGGGACAGGCTACGAGCAGTACTTC. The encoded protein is CASSPGTGYEQYF.

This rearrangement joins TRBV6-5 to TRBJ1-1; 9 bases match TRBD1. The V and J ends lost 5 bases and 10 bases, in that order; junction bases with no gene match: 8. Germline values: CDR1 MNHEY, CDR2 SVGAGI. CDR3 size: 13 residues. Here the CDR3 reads CASSPGQGVGAFF. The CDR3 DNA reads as TGTGCCAGCAGTCCGGGACAGGGAGTGGGAGCTTTCTTT.

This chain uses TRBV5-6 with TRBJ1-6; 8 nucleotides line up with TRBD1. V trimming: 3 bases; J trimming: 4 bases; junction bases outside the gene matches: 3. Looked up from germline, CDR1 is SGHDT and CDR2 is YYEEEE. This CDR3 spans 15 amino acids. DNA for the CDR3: TGTGCCAGCAGCTATGGACAGGGTTATAATTCACCCCTCCACTTT. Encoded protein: CASSYGQGYNSPLHF.

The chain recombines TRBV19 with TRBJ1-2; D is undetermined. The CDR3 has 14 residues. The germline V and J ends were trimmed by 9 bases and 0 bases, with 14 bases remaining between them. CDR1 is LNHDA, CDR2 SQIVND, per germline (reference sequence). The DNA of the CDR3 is TGTGCCAGCAGTCCGACACTAGCTAACTATGGCTACACCTTC. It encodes CASSPTLANYGYTF.

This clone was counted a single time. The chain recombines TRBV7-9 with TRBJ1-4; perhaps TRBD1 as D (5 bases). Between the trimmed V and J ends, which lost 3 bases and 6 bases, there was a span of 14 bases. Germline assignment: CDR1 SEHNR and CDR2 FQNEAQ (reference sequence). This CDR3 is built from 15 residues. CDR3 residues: CASSFLGGFDEKLFF. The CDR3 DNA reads TGTGCCAGCAGCTTCCTCGGGGGGTTTGATGAAAAACTGTTTTTT.

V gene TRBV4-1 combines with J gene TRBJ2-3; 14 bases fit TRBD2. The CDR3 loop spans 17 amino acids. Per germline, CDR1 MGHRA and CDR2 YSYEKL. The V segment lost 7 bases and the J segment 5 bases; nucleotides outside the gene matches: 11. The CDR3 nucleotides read TGCGCCAGCACCCTATACGCCGGGACTAGCGGGGGAGATACGCAGTATTTT. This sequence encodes CASTLYAGTSGGDTQYF.

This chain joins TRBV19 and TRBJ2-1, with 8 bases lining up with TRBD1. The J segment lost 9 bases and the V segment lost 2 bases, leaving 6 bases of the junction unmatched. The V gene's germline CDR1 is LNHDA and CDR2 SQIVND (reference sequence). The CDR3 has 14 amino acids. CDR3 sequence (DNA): TGTGCCAGTAGTATAAATCAGGGGGCCGCTGAGCAGTTCTTC. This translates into CASSINQGAAEQFF.